This entry concerns a single TCR beta chain. This entry is derived from a study of blood T cell repertoires in COVID-19. Germline lookup yields CDR1 SNHLY and CDR2 FYNNEI. The CDR3 loop spans 15 amino acids. V trimming: 4 bases; J trimming: 1 base; junction bases outside the gene matches: 4. Here immunoSEQ multiplex PCR was the method, and the copy in TCRdb shows in-frame clones only, minus some. Among approximately 77,000 clones, roughly 89% were seen once, and the ten largest hold roughly 2%. This clonotype was obtained from a man aged 25-45 years with acute or convalescent COVID-19. Source material: peripheral blood. The rearrangement links TRBV2 to TRBJ1-2; 9 bases are a match to TRBD1. CDR3 residues: CASSVGQGNNYGYTF. In DNA form, the CDR3 reads TGTGCCAGCAGTGTAGGACAGGGGAATAACTATGGCTACACCTTC. Together with reference TRBV2 and TRBJ1-2, the CDR3 gives the full variable domain: EPEVTQTPSHQVTQMGQEVILRCVPISNHLYFYWYRQILGQKVEFLVSFYNNEISEKSEIFDDQFSVERPDGSNFTLKIRSTKLEDSAMYFCASSVGQGNNYGYTFGSGTRLTVV.